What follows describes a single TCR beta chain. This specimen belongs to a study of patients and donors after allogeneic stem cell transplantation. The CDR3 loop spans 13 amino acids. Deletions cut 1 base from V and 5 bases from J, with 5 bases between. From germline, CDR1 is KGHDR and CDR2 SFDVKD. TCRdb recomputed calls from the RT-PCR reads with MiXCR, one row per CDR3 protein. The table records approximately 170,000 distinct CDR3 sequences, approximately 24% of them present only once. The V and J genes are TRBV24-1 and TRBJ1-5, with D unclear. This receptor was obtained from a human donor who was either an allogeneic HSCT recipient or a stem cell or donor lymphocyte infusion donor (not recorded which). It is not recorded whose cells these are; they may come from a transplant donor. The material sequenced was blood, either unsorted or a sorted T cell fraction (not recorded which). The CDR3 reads CATSDFPHQPQHF. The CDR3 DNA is TGTGCCACCAGTGATTTCCCCCATCAGCCCCAGCATTTT.